A single sample is the source of the 9 T cell receptor beta chains below, sequenced in a study of blood T cell repertoires in COVID-19. The data were produced by immunoSEQ multiplex PCR, yet TCRdb's version contains in-frame clones alone and is incomplete. The data hold more than 400,000 clones, with about nine tenths observed a single time. The sample taken for sequencing was PBMCs or T cells enriched from blood (not recorded which). The receptors here all came from a young woman who had recovered from COVID-19.

This rearrangement joins TRBV4-1 to TRBJ1-4; 7 bases line up with TRBD1. J lost 6 bases, V lost 1 base, and 11 bases had no gene match. The germline gives CDR1 MGHRA, CDR2 YSYEKL. This CDR3 has 17 amino acids. The CDR3: CASSQGVPGGFHEKLFF. The CDR3 nucleotides are TGCGCCAGCAGCCAAGGTGTCCCAGGGGGATTTCATGAAAAACTGTTTTTT.

The chain employs TRBV4-1 and TRBJ1-5; D is uncertain. Germline V CDR1 and CDR2: MGHRA, YSYEKL. This CDR3 has 14 amino acids. Between the trimmed V and J ends, which lost 1 base and 4 bases, there was a span of 8 bases. The CDR3 protein is CASSQVALNQPQHF. CDR3 sequence (DNA): TGCGCCAGCAGCCAAGTAGCGTTAAATCAGCCCCAGCATTTT.

The V gene is TRBV5-8, the J gene TRBJ2-1; tentative D call: TRBD2 (6 bases). Germline CDR1 and CDR2: SGHTS and YDEGEE. V was cut by 3 bases and J by 8 bases, with 15 bases left in between. This CDR3 is built from 14 residues. The CDR3 DNA reads as TGTGCCAGCAGCTCCATAGGAGGGAGCGATGAGCAGTTCTTC. It specifies CASSSIGGSDEQFF.

Here the CDR3 reads CASSLGGHGELFF. In nucleotides, the CDR3 is TGTGCCAGCAGCTTGGGGGGGCACGGGGAGCTGTTTTTT. This chain connects TRBV7-8 to TRBJ2-2, with D maybe TRBD2 (7 bases). Trimming took off 3 bases at V and 7 bases at J, with 9 bases between the two ends. Germline CDR1 and CDR2: SGHVS and FQNEAQ. This CDR3 contains 13 residues.

The chain is built from TRBV5-1 and TRBJ2-3; 8 bases agree with TRBD2. V was pared by 3 bases and J by 3 bases, with 3 bases of the junction left unmatched. Per germline, CDR1 SGHRS and CDR2 YFSETQ. The CDR3 contains 14 residues. The CDR3 nucleotides read TGCGCCAGCAGCTGGGGACTAGTAACAGATACGCAGTATTTT. Protein sequence: CASSWGLVTDTQYF.

CDR3: CASSSGQGAVNGYTF. The CDR3, as DNA: TGTGCCAGCAGCTCCGGACAGGGGGCCGTAAATGGCTACACCTTC. The V call is TRBV5-4, the J call TRBJ1-2; TRBD1 matches at 11 bases. The V gene's germline CDR1 is SGHNT and CDR2 YYREEE (reference sequence). Trimming cost V 3 bases and J 6 bases; bases outside gene matches: 7. This CDR3 spans 15 amino acids.

The gene calls are TRBV18 and TRBJ1-5, with 8 bases matching TRBD1. CDR3 length: 15 residues. Germline CDR1 is KGHSH and CDR2 is LQKENI. V lost 8 bases and J lost 4; bases outside the gene matches: 10. The CDR3 region is CASTLSTGANQPQHF. In DNA, the CDR3 is TGTGCCAGCACCCTTTCGACAGGGGCTAATCAGCCCCAGCATTTT.

This chain links TRBV28 with TRBJ2-7; unclear D gene. Germline V gene sequence: CDR1 MDHEN, CDR2 SYDVKM. The CDR3 totals 14 residues. V lost 7 bases to trimming and J lost 2 bases, with 15 bases between them. The CDR3 DNA follows: TGTGCCAGCACTGAAGCCCCCACCACCTACGAGCAGTACTTC. It codes for CASTEAPTTYEQYF. The full variable domain, its missing parts supplied by reference TRBV28 and TRBJ2-7, is DVKVTQSSRYLVKRTGEKVFLECVQDMDHENMFWYRQDPGLGLRLIYFSYDVKMKEKGDIPEGYSVSREKKERFSLILESASTNQTSMYLCASTEAPTTYEQYFGPGTRLTVT.

The chain links TRBV28 to TRBJ1-2; D unresolved. Trimming stripped 5 bases from V and 8 bases from J, with 6 bases between. The CDR3 consists of 10 residues. Germline V gene lookup returns CDR1 MDHEN and CDR2 SYDVKM. This CDR3 is CASSPLGYTF. DNA of the CDR3: TGTGCCAGCAGTCCCTTAGGCTACACCTTC.